This T cell receptor beta chain was sequenced during a study of shared clonotypes between healthy human individuals (dated by TCRdb to the early 2020s). About the study as a whole: The cohort included three men and a couple of women between 18 and 49 years of age. For each donor, CD4 naive and CD4 memory were each run on three plates, CD8 naive on two plates, and CD8 memory on one plate. To estimate repertoire size and how much clonotype sharing occurs between individuals, the study deeply sequenced the blood TCR repertoires of roughly 5 healthy adults. To increase sequencing depth and limit assay-specific biases, TCR repertoire library preparation and sequencing were carried out by different laboratories using diverse techniques. Each donor's leukapheresis produced roughly between roughly 0.9 and 8.9 billion PBMCs.

CDR1 and CDR2 are read off the germline V gene (reference sequence) as LNHDA and SQIVND. V is pruned by 3 bases and J by 5 bases, leaving 9 bases of the junction without a gene match. The cysteine opens and the phenylalanine closes a CDR3 of 15 amino acids. Just the 45-base CDR3 DNA is kept, in frame starting at base 1. TCR CDR3 regions were amplified from genomic DNA by multiplex PCR using the deep immunoSEQ assay. Genomic DNA extracted from each cell subset was distributed evenly over all wells of several immunoSEQ 96-well plates, and each plate served as one replicate. For sorted subsets, each replicate PCR was loaded with roughly 200 ng genomic DNA, equivalent to 25,000 to 35,000 T cell genomes. Purified libraries were measured with a Qubit 3.0 fluorometer, size-checked on a Bioanalyzer 2100, and measured again with the KAPA Library Quantification kit. Every immunoSEQ 96-well plate was sequenced on a dedicated single-read 150-cycle Illumina NextSeq 550 flow cell. Regarding the original processing steps: The immunoSEQ output contained only junctional sequences without quality scores, so filtering could not match that applied to full-length reads. Sequences were annotated with PyIR, a Python wrapper for IgBLAST v1.9, using IMGT germline references to assign V/J genes and CDR3. Reads with weak V/J assignments (E-value above 1e-6), missing CDR3, stop codons, out-of-frame junctions, or ambiguous translated residues were removed. V3J clonotypes were defined as sequences sharing an identical inferred V gene, J gene, and CDR3 amino acid sequence. Percentage overlap between repertoires was calculated by dividing the number of shared unique clonotypes by the size of the smaller repertoire. Repertoire richness was assessed with RTK rarefaction, the Chao1 estimator, and Recon v2.1 estimates of unobserved clonotypes. Generation probabilities were computed with OLGA for all TCRbeta clonotypes obtained by the gDNA method from several donors. The clones in this table, taken by TCRdb from immuneACCESS, are in-frame only. Not every clone is retained; where verified, under half of the shortfall comes from an unresolved V gene, and the cause of the rest is unknown. The DNA was the basis for D and trimming; V, J and clone size are from that table. The sample table holds about 380,000 clones, of which approximately 96% were seen once. The ten largest make up approximately 0.32% of the sample.

In this sample, this clone turned up once. Its antigen specificity is not known. No per-base quality is available; no much larger clone lies one base away. The donors were healthy, HIV-negative adults who had no recently reported acute infections or vaccinations. Only Caucasian adults living in Nashville, Tennessee, USA were represented among the donors. CD8 memory samples were composed of magnetically selected CD45RO+ cells combined with CCR7-negative CD45RA+ effector memory (TemRA) cells. Blood was obtained by leukapheresis, after which PBMCs were separated by Ficoll-Histopaque density gradient centrifugation and cryopreserved in liquid nitrogen vapor phase. Analytical flow cytometry was used to check the purity and quantity of every magnetically sorted T cell population. Each sorted fraction had its genomic DNA isolated and then quantified by UV absorbance on a Nanodrop 2000c. Paper-wide results and their limitations: Even with the large sequencing depth, rarefaction of the sorted-subset datasets indicated that sequencing was incomplete. Pairwise subsampling indicated that sequencing depth was expected to affect the degree of clonotype sharing among donors. Larger estimated clonotype richness was generally found for naive subsets than for memory subsets. Compared with non-shared clonotypes, the clonotypes found in all four sorted-subset donors had higher generation probabilities. Sampling was restricted to blood, and TCR repertoires in tissue are likely to differ from TCR repertoires in blood. Because the study included a small number of donors, the genetic and exposure-history diversity represented was limited. Approximately 5% of naive CD4, 3% to 4% of naive CD8, 2.3% of memory CD4, and approximately 0.4% of memory CD8 clonotypes were shared across several donors.

Sequenced: memory CD8+ T cells sorted from blood. In the paper's terms, the cell subset or site label means: CD45RO+ cells pooled with CCR7-negative TemRA cells. This chain joins TRBV19 to TRBJ2-7; TRBD1 matches 8 bases in the middle. The TCR originated in a man between 25 and 39 years old in good health. This receptor carries the CDR3 CASSISGTGANEQYF. The DNA reads TGTGCCAGTAGTATTTCGGGGACAGGTGCCAACGAGCAGTACTTC.